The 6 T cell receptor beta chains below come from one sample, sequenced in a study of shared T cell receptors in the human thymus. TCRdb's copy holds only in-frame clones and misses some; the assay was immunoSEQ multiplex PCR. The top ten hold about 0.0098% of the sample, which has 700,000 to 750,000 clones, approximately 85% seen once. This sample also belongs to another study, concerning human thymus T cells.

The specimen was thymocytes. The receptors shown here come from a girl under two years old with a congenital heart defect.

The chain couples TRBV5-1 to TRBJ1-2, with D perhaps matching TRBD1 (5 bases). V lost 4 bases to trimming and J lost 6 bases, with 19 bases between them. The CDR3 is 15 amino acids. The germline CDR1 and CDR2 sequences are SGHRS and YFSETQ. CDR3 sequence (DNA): TGCGCCAGCAGCCATAGACAGCACCTGAAGGATGGCTACACCTTC. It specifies CASSHRQHLKDGYTF. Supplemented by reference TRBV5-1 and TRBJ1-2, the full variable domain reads KAGVTQTPRYLIKTRGQQVTLSCSPISGHRSVSWYQQTPGQGLQFLFEYFSETQRNKGNFPGRFSGRQFSNSRSEMNVSTLELGDSALYLCASSHRQHLKDGYTFGSGTRLTVV.

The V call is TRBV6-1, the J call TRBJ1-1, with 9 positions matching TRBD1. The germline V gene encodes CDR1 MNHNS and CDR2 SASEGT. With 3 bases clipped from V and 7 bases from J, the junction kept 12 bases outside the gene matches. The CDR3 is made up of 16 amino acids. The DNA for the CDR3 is TGTGCCAGCAGTGAGGACAGGGGAAGGGTGAGCTATGAAGCTTTCTTT. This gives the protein CASSEDRGRVSYEAFF.

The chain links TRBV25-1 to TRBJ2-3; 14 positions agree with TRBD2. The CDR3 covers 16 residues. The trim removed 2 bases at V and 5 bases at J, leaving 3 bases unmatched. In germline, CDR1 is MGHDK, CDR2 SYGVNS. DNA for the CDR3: TGTGCCAGCAGTGAAAAAGGACTAGCGGGGGGAGATACGCAGTATTTT. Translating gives CASSEKGLAGGDTQYF.

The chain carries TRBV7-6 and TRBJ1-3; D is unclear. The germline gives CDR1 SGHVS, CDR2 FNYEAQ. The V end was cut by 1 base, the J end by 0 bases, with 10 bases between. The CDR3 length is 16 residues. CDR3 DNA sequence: TGTGCCAGCAGCTTAGTCGCAGTCCGCTCTGGAAACACCATATATTTT. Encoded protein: CASSLVAVRSGNTIYF.

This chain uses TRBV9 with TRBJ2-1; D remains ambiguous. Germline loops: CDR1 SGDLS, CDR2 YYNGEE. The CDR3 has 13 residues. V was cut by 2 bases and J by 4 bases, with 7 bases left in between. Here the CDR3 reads CASSVATYNEQFF. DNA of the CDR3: TGTGCCAGCAGCGTGGCCACATACAATGAGCAGTTCTTC. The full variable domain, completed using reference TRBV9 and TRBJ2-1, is DSGVTQTPKHLITATGQRVTLRCSPRSGDLSVYWYQQSLDQGLQFLIQYYNGEERAKGNILERFSAQQFPDLHSELNLSSLELGDSALYFCASSVATYNEQFFGPGTRLTVL.

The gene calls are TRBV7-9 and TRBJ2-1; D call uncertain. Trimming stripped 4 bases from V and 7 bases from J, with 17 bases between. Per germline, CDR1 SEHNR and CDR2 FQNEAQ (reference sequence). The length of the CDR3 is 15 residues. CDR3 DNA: TGTGCCAGCAGCTCGGAGCTTAAAACCAAAAATGAGCAGTTCTTC. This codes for CASSSELKTKNEQFF.